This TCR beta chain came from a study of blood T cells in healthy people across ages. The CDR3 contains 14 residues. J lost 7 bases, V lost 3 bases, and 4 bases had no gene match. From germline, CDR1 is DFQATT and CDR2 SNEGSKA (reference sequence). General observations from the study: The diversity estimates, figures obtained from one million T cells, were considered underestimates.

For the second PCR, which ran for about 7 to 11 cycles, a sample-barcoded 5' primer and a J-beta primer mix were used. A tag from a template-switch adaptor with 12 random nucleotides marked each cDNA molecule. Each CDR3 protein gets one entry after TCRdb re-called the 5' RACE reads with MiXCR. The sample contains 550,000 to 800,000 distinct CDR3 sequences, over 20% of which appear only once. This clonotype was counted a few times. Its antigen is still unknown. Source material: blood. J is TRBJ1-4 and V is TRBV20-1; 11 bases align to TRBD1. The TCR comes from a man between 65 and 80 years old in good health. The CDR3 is CSASRTGGGEKLFF. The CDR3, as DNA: TGCAGTGCTAGCCGGACAGGGGGCGGTGAAAAACTGTTTTTT.